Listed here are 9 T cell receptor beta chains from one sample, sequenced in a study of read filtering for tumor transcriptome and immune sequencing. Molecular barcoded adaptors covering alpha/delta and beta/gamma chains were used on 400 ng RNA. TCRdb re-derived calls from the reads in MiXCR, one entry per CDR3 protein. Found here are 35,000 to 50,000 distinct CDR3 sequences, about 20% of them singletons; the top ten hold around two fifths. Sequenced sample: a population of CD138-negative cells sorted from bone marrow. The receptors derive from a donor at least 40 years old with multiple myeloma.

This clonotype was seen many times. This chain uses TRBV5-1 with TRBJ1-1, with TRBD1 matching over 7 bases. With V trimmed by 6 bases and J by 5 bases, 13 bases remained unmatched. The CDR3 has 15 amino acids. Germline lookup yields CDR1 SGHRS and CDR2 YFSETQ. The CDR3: CASKPQNRGGTEAFF. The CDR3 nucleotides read TGCGCCAGCAAACCCCAGAACAGGGGTGGGACTGAAGCTTTCTTT.

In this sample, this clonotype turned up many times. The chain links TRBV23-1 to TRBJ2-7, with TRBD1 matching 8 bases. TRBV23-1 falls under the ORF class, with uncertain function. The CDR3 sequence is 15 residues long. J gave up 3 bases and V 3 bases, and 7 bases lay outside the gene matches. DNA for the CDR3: TGCGCCAGCAGTCACCGGGACAGGATGATCTACGAGCAGTACTTC. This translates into CASSHRDRMIYEQYF.

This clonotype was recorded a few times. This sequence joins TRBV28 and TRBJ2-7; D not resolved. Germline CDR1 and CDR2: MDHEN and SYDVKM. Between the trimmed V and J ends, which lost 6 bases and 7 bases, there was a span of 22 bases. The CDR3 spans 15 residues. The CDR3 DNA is TGTGCCAGCAGCCCTCGGACGGGCCGATTAGAAGAGCAGTACTTC. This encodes CASSPRTGRLEEQYF.

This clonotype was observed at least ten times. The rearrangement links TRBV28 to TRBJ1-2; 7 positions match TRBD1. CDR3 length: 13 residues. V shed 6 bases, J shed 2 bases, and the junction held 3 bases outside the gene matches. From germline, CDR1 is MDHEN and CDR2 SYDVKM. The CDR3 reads CASRYRGNYGYTF. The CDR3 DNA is TGTGCCAGCAGATACAGGGGCAACTATGGCTACACCTTC.

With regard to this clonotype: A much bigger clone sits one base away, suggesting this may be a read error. The CDR3 nucleotides are TGTGCCAGCAGGGTGACAGGGGGCGACTATGGCTACACCTTC. Residues: CASRVTGGDYGYTF. The J gene is TRBJ1-2, the V gene TRBV28, with 10 positions matching TRBD1. The V gene's germline CDR1 is MDHEN and CDR2 SYDVKM. This CDR3 spans 14 amino acids. V trimming: 6 bases; J trimming: 3 bases; junction bases outside the gene matches: 4.

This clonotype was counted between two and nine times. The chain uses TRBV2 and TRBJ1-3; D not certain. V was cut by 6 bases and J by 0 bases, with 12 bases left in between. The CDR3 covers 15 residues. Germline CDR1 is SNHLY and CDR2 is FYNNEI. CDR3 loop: CASSEDGDSGNTIYF. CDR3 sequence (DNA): TGTGCCAGCAGCGAGGACGGAGACTCTGGAAACACCATATATTTT.

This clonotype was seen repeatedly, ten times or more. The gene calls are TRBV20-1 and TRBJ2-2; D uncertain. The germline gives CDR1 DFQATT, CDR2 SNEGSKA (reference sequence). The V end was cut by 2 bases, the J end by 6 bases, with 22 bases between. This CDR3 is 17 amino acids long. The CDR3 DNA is TGCAGTGCTAGATTAGGGCTATCCAGTGCTGGGTCCGGGGAGCTGTTTTTT. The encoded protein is CSARLGLSSAGSGELFF.

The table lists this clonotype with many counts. Written as DNA, the CDR3 is TGTGCCAGCAGCCCATGGGACAAAGGTGGCAATGAGCAGTTCTTC. This sequence encodes CASSPWDKGGNEQFF. The chain links TRBV7-6 to TRBJ2-1; tentatively, D is TRBD1 (6 bases). Trimming took off 5 bases at V and 6 bases at J, with 17 bases between the two ends. The CDR3 loop spans 15 amino acids. The germline V gene encodes CDR1 SGHVS and CDR2 FNYEAQ.

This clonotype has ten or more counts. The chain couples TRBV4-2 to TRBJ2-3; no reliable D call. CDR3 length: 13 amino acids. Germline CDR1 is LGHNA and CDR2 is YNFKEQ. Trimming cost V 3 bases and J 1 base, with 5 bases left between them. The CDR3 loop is CASSQEGTDTQYF. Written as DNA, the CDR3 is TGTGCCAGCAGCCAGGAAGGCACAGATACGCAGTATTTT.